Below are 22 T cell receptor beta chains sequenced from a single sample in a study of CD8+ T cells in alopecia areata. Extracted RNA was reverse transcribed, and the resulting cDNA served as sequencing template. The protocol was immunoSEQ multiplex PCR, while the TCRdb copy is restricted to in-frame clones and leaves out a portion. The sample shows 100,000 to 150,000 clones, approximately 49% of them seen only once. Source: CD8+ T cells sorted from blood, taken at week 0. All receptors come from a human donor with alopecia areata.

The gene calls are TRBV29-1 and TRBJ2-7; D unclear. Germline values: CDR1 SQVTM, CDR2 ANQGSEA. V dropped 4 bases and J dropped 1 base, with 5 bases sitting between them. The CDR3 consists of 11 residues. As DNA, the CDR3 is TGCAGCGTTGTTGAATCCTACGAGCAGTACTTC. Residues: CSVVESYEQYF.

The chain uses TRBV5-1 and TRBJ2-1, with 11 nucleotides matching TRBD2. Germline CDR1 and CDR2: SGHRS and YFSETQ. V was pared by 3 bases and J by 4 bases, with 9 bases of the junction left unmatched. There are 17 residues in the CDR3. The CDR3 protein is CASSYWLAGGEYNEQFF. The CDR3 nucleotides read TGCGCCAGCAGCTACTGGCTAGCGGGGGGCGAATACAATGAGCAGTTCTTC.

The chain is built from TRBV9 and TRBJ1-1; D unresolved. The germline gives CDR1 SGDLS, CDR2 YYNGEE. V lost 0 bases, J lost 0 bases, and 6 bases lay in between. This CDR3 has 14 residues. The CDR3 loop reads CASSVGALNTEAFF. In nucleotides, the CDR3 is TGTGCCAGCAGCGTAGGCGCGCTGAACACTGAAGCTTTCTTT.

This clone was seen only a few times. The chain has TRBV7-9 and TRBJ2-1; the match to TRBD1 covers 10 bases. The CDR3 is 15 amino acids. Germline V gives CDR1 SEHNR, CDR2 FQNEAQ (reference sequence). The V and J ends lost 3 bases and 2 bases, in that order; junction bases with no gene match: 1. The CDR3 loop is CASSLGQGTYNEQFF. CDR3 sequence (DNA): TGTGCCAGCAGCTTGGGACAGGGGACCTACAATGAGCAGTTCTTC.

The chain employs TRBV4-1 and TRBJ1-6; D ambiguous. Trimming removed 4 bases at V and 8 bases at J, with 18 bases between. CDR1 is MGHRA and CDR2 is YSYEKL in the germline V gene. The CDR3 extends over 16 amino acids. CDR3 sequence: CASSPRGWAGDSPLHF. CDR3 DNA sequence: TGCGCCAGCAGCCCCCGAGGCTGGGCGGGAGATTCACCCCTCCACTTT.

This clone was seen a few times. This chain links TRBV29-1 with TRBJ2-7, with a possible D match to TRBD2 (7 bases). V lost 3 bases and J lost 3, with 12 bases in between. The CDR3 is 13 residues long. The germline gives CDR1 SQVTM, CDR2 ANQGSEA. The CDR3 protein is CSVDLGGLYEQYF. In nucleotides, the CDR3 is TGCAGCGTTGACCTCGGGGGGCTCTACGAGCAGTACTTC.

This clone occurred once. This chain joins TRBV13 and TRBJ1-5; TRBD1 aligns across 7 bases. Germline-derived CDR1 and CDR2 are PRHDT and FYEKMQ (reference sequence). With V trimmed by 0 bases and J by 4 bases, 3 bases remained unmatched. CDR3 length: 15 amino acids. The CDR3 sequence is CASSLGSGGNQPQHF. The CDR3 nucleotides read TGTGCCAGCAGCTTAGGGTCAGGGGGAAATCAGCCCCAGCATTTT.

The chain combines TRBV27 with TRBJ2-7; tentatively, D is TRBD2 (5 bases). This CDR3 is built from 14 residues. The V and J ends lost 5 bases and 5 bases respectively, with 16 bases between them. Per the germline V gene, CDR1 is MNHEY and CDR2 is SMNVEV (reference sequence). DNA for the CDR3: TGTGCCAGCAGTACCGACGGGGTTCTAGACGAGCAGTACTTC. Its translation: CASSTDGVLDEQYF.

Within the sample, this clone is medium-sized. The rearrangement joins TRBV10-3 to TRBJ2-7, with unresolved D. The CDR3 runs 14 residues. Germline CDR1 is ENHRY and CDR2 is SYGVKD. V lost 2 bases to trimming and J lost 0 bases, with 8 bases between them. This CDR3 is CAISEHSHSYEQYF. In DNA, the CDR3 is TGTGCCATCAGTGAGCACAGTCACTCCTACGAGCAGTACTTC.

Comment on this clone: Different DNA sequences within this sample yield the same CDR3. The chain employs TRBV7-9 and TRBJ1-2; 10 bases map to TRBD1. The CDR3 has 14 residues. Germline assignment: CDR1 SEHNR and CDR2 FQNEAQ (reference sequence). The V gene end was trimmed by 5 bases and the J gene end by 3 bases; junction bases not matched to a gene: 3. The CDR3 nucleotides read TGTGCCAGCAGCCCGGACAGGGGGTACTATGGCTACACCTTC. This sequence encodes CASSPDRGYYGYTF.

The gene calls are TRBV29-1 and TRBJ2-2; tentatively, D is TRBD1 (5 bases). Trimming took off 1 base at V and 7 bases at J, with 13 bases between the two ends. This CDR3 region has 14 residues. The V gene's germline CDR1 is SQVTM and CDR2 ANQGSEA. CDR3 nucleotide sequence: TGCAGCGTTGAAGGCAGGGAAGGCATCGGGGAGCTGTTTTTT. As protein: CSVEGREGIGELFF.

The chain carries TRBV29-1 and TRBJ2-5; a weak D match, TRBD2 (7 bases). Between the trimmed V and J ends, which lost 2 bases and 5 bases, there was a span of 24 bases. Germline CDR1 and CDR2: SQVTM and ANQGSEA. There are 17 residues in the CDR3. CDR3 protein: CSVEPIGGDTFQETQYF. DNA of the CDR3: TGCAGCGTTGAACCTATAGGGGGGGACACCTTTCAGGAGACCCAGTACTTC.

This sequence joins TRBV29-1 and TRBJ2-2, with D perhaps matching TRBD2 (5 bases). The V gene's germline CDR1 is SQVTM and CDR2 ANQGSEA. Trimming stripped 4 bases from V and 1 base from J, with 10 bases between. This CDR3 is 14 amino acids long. The CDR3 spells CSVARDLNTGELFF. The CDR3 DNA sequence: TGCAGCGTTGCCCGGGATCTGAACACCGGGGAGCTGTTTTTT.

In DNA form, the CDR3 reads TGTGCCAGCAGCTCCGGGGGGGGAGGCTACGAGCAGTACTTC. Protein sequence: CASSSGGGGYEQYF. This chain links TRBV7-6 with TRBJ2-7, with 8 bases that match TRBD2. This CDR3 comprises 14 residues. In germline, CDR1 is SGHVS, CDR2 FNYEAQ. Trimming at V came to 4 bases and at J to 3 bases, leaving 5 bases not matched to a gene.

This rearrangement joins TRBV29-1 to TRBJ2-7; tentatively, D is TRBD1 (5 bases). This CDR3 has 14 amino acids. Germline CDR1 and CDR2: SQVTM and ANQGSEA. V gave up 2 bases and J gave up 3 bases, with 14 bases separating them. The CDR3 protein is CSVEISQGNYEQYF. DNA for the CDR3: TGCAGCGTTGAAATAAGCCAGGGCAACTACGAGCAGTACTTC.

This rearrangement joins TRBV5-6 to TRBJ2-7; D is perhaps TRBD1 (6 bases). Trimming pared 4 bases from V and 2 bases from J, leaving 13 bases between. Germline lookup yields CDR1 SGHDT and CDR2 YYEEEE. CDR3 length equals 14 residues. The CDR3 spells CASSLTGTTYEQYF. Written as DNA, the CDR3 is TGTGCCAGCAGCCTTACCGGGACAACCTACGAGCAGTACTTC.

This clone has more than one count but fewer than ten. In the same sample, other DNA sequences code for this CDR3. This rearrangement joins TRBV30 to TRBJ2-7; TRBD1 or TRBD2 may be the D gene (5 bases each). Trimming left V 0 bases short and J 3 bases short, with 9 bases between. From germline, CDR1 is GTSNPN and CDR2 SVGIG (reference sequence). This CDR3 is built from 13 residues. The CDR3 DNA sequence: TGTGCCTGGAGTGTGGTGAGGGGCTACGAGCAGTACTTC. Protein product: CAWSVVRGYEQYF. The complete variable domain, with remaining parts taken from reference TRBV30 and TRBJ2-7, reads SQTIHQWPATLVQPVGSPLSLECTVEGTSNPNLYWYRQAAGRGLQLLFYSVGIGQISSEVPQNLSASRPQDRQFILSSKKLLLSDSGFYLCAWSVVRGYEQYFGPGTRLTVT.

The chain recombines TRBV30 with TRBJ2-7; no clear D. Germline CDR1 reads GTSNPN; CDR2 reads SVGIG (reference sequence). V lost 2 bases, J lost 2 bases, and 7 bases lay in between. The CDR3 consists of 12 residues. The CDR3 bases are TGTGCCTGGAGTCAAACCCCCTACGAGCAGTACTTC. It is translated as CAWSQTPYEQYF.

This sequence joins TRBV27 and TRBJ2-7, with TRBD1 as a possible D gene (6 bases). V lost 5 bases and J 6 bases, leaving 11 bases between the germline ends. CDR1 MNHEY and CDR2 SMNVEV come from the germline V gene (reference sequence). The CDR3 extends over 12 amino acids. CDR3 DNA: TGTGCCAGCAGTGTCAGGGGTACCGAGCAGTACTTC. As protein: CASSVRGTEQYF.

This clone was observed a handful of times. The gene calls are TRBV27 and TRBJ1-1; D is ambiguous. Between the trimmed V and J ends, which lost 5 bases and 3 bases, there was a span of 19 bases. Germline CDR1 MNHEY, CDR2 SMNVEV (reference sequence). This CDR3 is 16 amino acids long. The CDR3 here is CASSLLRTAGDTEAFF. The CDR3 region has the DNA TGTGCCAGCAGTCTCTTACGGACCGCAGGCGACACTGAAGCTTTCTTT.

V gene TRBV7-9 combines with J gene TRBJ2-5; maybe TRBD2 (6 bases). Germline V gene sequence: CDR1 SEHNR, CDR2 FQNEAQ (reference sequence). CDR3 length: 13 residues. V was shortened by 4 bases and J by 5 bases, with 11 bases between the two germline ends. CDR3 DNA: TGTGCCAGCAGCTATAGCGCGGGGGAGACCCAGTACTTC. As protein: CASSYSAGETQYF.

The V gene is TRBV7-9, the J gene TRBJ2-7, with D possibly TRBD2 on 5 matching bases. CDR1 and CDR2 from the germline V gene are SEHNR and FQNEAQ (reference sequence). The CDR3 is 14 amino acids. Trimming removed 1 base from V and 1 base from J, with 8 bases in between. The CDR3 is CASSLDGNSYEQYF. As DNA, the CDR3 is TGTGCCAGCAGCTTAGACGGGAATTCCTACGAGCAGTACTTC.